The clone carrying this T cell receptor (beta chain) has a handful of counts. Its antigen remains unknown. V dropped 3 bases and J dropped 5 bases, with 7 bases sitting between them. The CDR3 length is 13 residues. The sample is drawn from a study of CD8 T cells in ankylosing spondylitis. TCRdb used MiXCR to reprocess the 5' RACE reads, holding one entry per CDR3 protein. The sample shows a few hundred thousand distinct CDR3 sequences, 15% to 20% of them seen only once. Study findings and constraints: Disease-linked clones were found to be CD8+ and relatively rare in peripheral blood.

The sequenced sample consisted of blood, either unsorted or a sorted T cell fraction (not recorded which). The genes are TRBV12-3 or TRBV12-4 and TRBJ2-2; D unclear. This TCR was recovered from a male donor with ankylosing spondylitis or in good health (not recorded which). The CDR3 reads CASSFPLTGELFF. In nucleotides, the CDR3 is TGTGCCAGCAGTTTCCCACTAACCGGGGAGCTGTTTTTT.